Described below is a single T cell receptor beta chain sequence and its context. Its antigen is still unknown. The CDR3 does not end in the conserved phenylalanine or tryptophan, so this is likely a read error. CDR3 size: 13 residues. Germline V CDR1 and CDR2: SGHTA, FQGTGA. After removal of 8 bases from V and 3 bases from J, the junction contained 0 bases not matched to a gene. This entry comes from a study of blood T cells in healthy people across ages. Whole-study results and caveats: Donors of long life had a larger count of naive CD4+ cells and greater diversity than aged donors.

A second PCR of 7 to 11 cycles used a sample-barcoded 5' primer and a J-beta primer mix. TCRdb recomputed calls from the 5' RACE reads with MiXCR, one row per CDR3 protein. The table includes about 930,000 distinct CDR3 sequences, approximately 32% detected once. These data were also reused for a study on T cells of mothers and their children.

Source material: blood. The chain carries TRBV7-3 and TRBJ2-3; 12 bases map to TRBD2. The TCR originated in a woman aged 40 to 55 in good health. CDR3 sequence reads: CASGLAGTDTQYV. In DNA form, the CDR3 reads TGTGCCAGCGGACTAGCGGGGACAGATACGCAGTATGTT.